This TCR beta chain was captured in a study of T cells in Graves' hyperthyroidism and ophthalmopathy. This clonotype appeared many times. The CDR3 totals 14 residues. V lost 6 bases, J lost 4 bases, and 18 bases lay in between. Germline CDR1 reads SQVTM; CDR2 reads ANQGSEA. Template material for amplifying TCR beta CDR3 regions consisted of RNA transcripts. HTBI primers were the set used in a first-round RT-PCR of the TCR CDR3. Using its own MiXCR run on the multiplex PCR reads, TCRdb lists one record per CDR3 protein. Of roughly 350,000 distinct CDR3 sequences in the sample, around 14% are singletons; the top ten hold 20% to 25%.

The sequencing input was blood. The source is a woman under 40 with Graves' hyperthyroidism. The J gene is TRBJ1-1, the V gene TRBV29-1; D is perhaps TRBD1 (5 bases). CDR3 in amino acids: CSVAKRDGGTEAFF. The CDR3 region has the DNA TGCAGCGTCGCTAAAAGGGACGGGGGCACTGAAGCTTTCTTT.